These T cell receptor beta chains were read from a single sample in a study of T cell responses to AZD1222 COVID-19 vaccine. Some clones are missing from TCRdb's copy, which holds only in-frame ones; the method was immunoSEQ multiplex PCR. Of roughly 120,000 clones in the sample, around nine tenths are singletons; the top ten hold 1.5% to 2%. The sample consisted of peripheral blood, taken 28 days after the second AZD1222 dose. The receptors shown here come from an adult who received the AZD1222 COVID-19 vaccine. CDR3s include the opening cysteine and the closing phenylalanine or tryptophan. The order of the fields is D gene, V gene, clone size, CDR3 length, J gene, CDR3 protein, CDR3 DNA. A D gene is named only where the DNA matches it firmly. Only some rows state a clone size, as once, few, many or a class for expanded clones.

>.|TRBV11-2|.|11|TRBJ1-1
CATAGRGGAFF
TGTGCCACAGCAGGCCGGGGGGGAGCTTTCTTT
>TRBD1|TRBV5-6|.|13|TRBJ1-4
CASSLRQGGKLFF
TGTGCCAGCAGCTTACGACAGGGGGGAAAACTGTTTTTT
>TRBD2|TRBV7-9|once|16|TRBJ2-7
CASSLVLAGPGYEQYF
TGTGCCAGCAGCTTAGTACTAGCGGGACCTGGTTACGAGCAGTACTTC
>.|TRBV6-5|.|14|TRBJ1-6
CASSFDQGAPPLHF
TGTGCCAGCAGTTTTGACCAGGGAGCTCCACCCCTCCACTTT
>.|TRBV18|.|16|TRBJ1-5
CASSPPGAEVGQPQHF
TGTGCCAGCTCACCACCTGGGGCAGAGGTAGGTCAGCCCCAGCATTTT
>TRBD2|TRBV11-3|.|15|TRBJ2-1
CASSLVLAGDNEQFF
TGTGCCAGCAGCTTGGTTTTAGCGGGAGACAATGAGCAGTTCTTC
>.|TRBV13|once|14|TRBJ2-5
CASSLGSPGETQYF
TGTGCCAGCAGCTTAGGGTCGCCGGGAGAGACCCAGTACTTC
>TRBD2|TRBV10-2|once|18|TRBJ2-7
CASSELGSGRARSYEQYF
TGCGCCAGCAGTGAGTTAGGTAGCGGGAGGGCCCGGTCCTACGAGCAGTACTTC
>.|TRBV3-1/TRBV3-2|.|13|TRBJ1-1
CASSQGSGGAAFF
TGTGCCAGCAGCCAAGGTTCGGGGGGTGCAGCTTTCTTT
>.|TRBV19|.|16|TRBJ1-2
CATADSNLFGRYGYTF
TGTGCCACCGCCGACAGTAACCTCTTCGGGCGCTATGGCTACACCTTC
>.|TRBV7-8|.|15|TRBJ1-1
CASSLARAENTEAFF
TGTGCCAGCAGCTTAGCGAGGGCAGAGAACACTGAAGCTTTCTTT
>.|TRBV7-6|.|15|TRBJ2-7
CASSLGDGSSYEQYF
TGTGCCAGCAGCTTAGGGGACGGGAGCTCCTACGAGCAGTACTTC
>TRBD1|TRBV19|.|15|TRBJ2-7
CASSIGQGMFYEQYF
TGTGCCAGTAGTATAGGACAGGGGATGTTCTACGAGCAGTACTTC
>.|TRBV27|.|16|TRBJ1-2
CASSLSPAGSVRGYTF
TGTGCCAGCAGTTTAAGTCCCGCAGGGTCCGTACGTGGCTACACCTTC
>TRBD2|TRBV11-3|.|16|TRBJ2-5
CASSLGGLAGYETQYF
TGTGCCAGCAGCTTAGGGGGACTAGCGGGTTACGAGACCCAGTACTTC
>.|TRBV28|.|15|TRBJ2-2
CASSSSGGAKRELFF
TGTGCCAGCAGTTCCAGTGGGGGGGCGAAAAGGGAGCTGTTTTTT
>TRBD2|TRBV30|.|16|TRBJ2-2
CAWSSLAGVGTGELFF
TGTGCCTGGAGTTCCCTAGCGGGAGTTGGCACCGGGGAGCTGTTTTTT
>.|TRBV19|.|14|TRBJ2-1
CASRHRGTRNEQFF
TGTGCCAGTAGACATCGGGGGACACGCAATGAGCAGTTCTTC
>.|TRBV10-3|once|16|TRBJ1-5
CAISDAGDYSNQPQHF
TGTGCCATCAGTGACGCAGGGGATTATAGCAATCAGCCCCAGCATTTT
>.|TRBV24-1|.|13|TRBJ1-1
CATSASVGTEAFF
TGTGCCACCAGTGCGTCTGTGGGCACTGAAGCTTTCTTT
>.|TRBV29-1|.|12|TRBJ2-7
CSVRTATYEQYF
TGCAGCGTTAGGACCGCAACCTACGAGCAGTACTTC
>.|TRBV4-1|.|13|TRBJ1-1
CASSQAGALEAFF
TGCGCCAGCAGCCAAGCCGGGGCGCTTGAAGCTTTCTTT
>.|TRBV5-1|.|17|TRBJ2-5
CATQPGRRPPSQETQYF
TGCGCCACCCAGCCGGGCAGAAGACCCCCATCGCAAGAGACCCAGTACTTC
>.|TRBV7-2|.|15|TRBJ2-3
CASRPTGLRGDTQYF
TGTGCCAGCAGACCCACGGGATTAAGGGGAGATACGCAGTATTTT
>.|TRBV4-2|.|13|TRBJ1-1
CASSGALNTEAFF
TGTGCCAGCAGCGGGGCGTTGAACACTGAAGCTTTCTTT
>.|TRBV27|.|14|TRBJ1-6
CASRSLQGNSPLHF
TGTGCCAGCAGATCCTTGCAGGGGAATTCACCCCTCCACTTT
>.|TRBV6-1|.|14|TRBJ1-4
CASSEGPGQEKLFF
TGTGCCAGCAGTGAAGGGCCCGGGCAGGAAAAACTGTTTTTT
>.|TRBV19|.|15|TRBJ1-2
CASSIGPGQPQGYTF
TGTGCCAGTAGTATAGGCCCGGGACAACCCCAGGGCTACACCTTC
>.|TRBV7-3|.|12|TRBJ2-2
CASSHVGGELFF
TGTGCCAGCAGCCATGTCGGGGGGGAGCTGTTTTTT
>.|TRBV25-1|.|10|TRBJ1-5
CASSSQPQHF
TGTGCCAGCAGTTCTCAGCCCCAGCATTTT
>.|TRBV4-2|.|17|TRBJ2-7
CASSQAFEGEGSYEQYF
TGTGCCAGCAGCCAAGCCTTCGAGGGGGAAGGATCGTACGAGCAGTACTTC
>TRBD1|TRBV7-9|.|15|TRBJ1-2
CASSGRQGSNYGYTF
TGTGCCAGCAGCGGCAGACAGGGATCTAACTATGGCTACACCTTC
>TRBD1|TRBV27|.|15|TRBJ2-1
CASSFDGTGWNEQFF
TGTGCCAGCAGTTTCGACGGGACAGGGTGGAATGAGCAGTTCTTC
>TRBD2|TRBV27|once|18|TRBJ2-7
CASSSQPLAGGLHYEQYF
TGTGCCAGCAGTTCCCAACCTTTAGCGGGAGGTCTACACTACGAGCAGTACTTC
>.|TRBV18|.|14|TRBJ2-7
CASQTTETSYEQYF
TGTGCCAGCCAAACGACAGAAACCTCCTACGAGCAGTACTTC